This record looks at one T cell receptor beta chain sequence and its context. The sample belongs to a study of shared clonotypes between healthy human individuals. Study summary: Aged 18 to 49, the donors were two women and a few men.

Evenly divided among several immunoSEQ plates was the genomic DNA of each subset. The protocol was immunoSEQ multiplex PCR, while the TCRdb copy is restricted to in-frame clones and leaves out a portion. The sample contains a few hundred thousand clones, less than 97% of which appear only once. CD8 cells regarded as naive lacked CD45RO, were positively chosen for CCR7, and omitted terminally differentiated effector memory CD45RA+ cells. Trimming stripped 4 bases from V and 0 bases from J, with 5 bases between. The CDR3 sequence is 12 residues long. Germline lookup yields CDR1 SGHTS and CDR2 YDEGEE. The chain carries TRBV5-8 and TRBJ2-7, with no clear D. Sequenced sample: naive CD8+ T cells sorted from blood. The clonotype originates from a woman in her 30s in good health. The DNA for the CDR3 is TGTGCCAGCAGCCTAAACTCCTACGAGCAGTACTTC. As protein: CASSLNSYEQYF.